The 20 T cell receptor beta chains given below trace back to one sample, sequenced in a study of lung T cells in sarcoidosis with Löfgren's syndrome. TCRdb independently ran MiXCR on the reads; one entry per CDR3 protein. Of tens of thousands of distinct CDR3 sequences listed, 20% to 25% were seen once; the top ten hold about 2%. The source material was CD4+ T cells from PBMCs. The receptors were gathered from a human donor with sarcoidosis (Löfgren's syndrome or another form), or a control subject (not recorded which).

This clonotype was seen repeatedly, ten times or more. V and J are TRBV7-6 and TRBJ1-3; D is uncertain. From germline, CDR1 is SGHVS and CDR2 FNYEAQ. V was shortened by 0 bases and J by 4 bases, with 7 bases between the two germline ends. The CDR3 is 14 residues long. The chain's CDR3 is CASSLAPTGNTIYF. In DNA, the CDR3 is TGTGCCAGCAGCTTAGCGCCGACAGGAAACACCATATATTTT.

The sample holds many counts of this clonotype. The chain carries TRBV20-1 and TRBJ2-5, with D unclear. The germline gives CDR1 DFQATT, CDR2 SNEGSKA (reference sequence). The CDR3 loop spans 11 amino acids. The ends were cut back, 7 bases at V and 2 bases at J, with 8 bases in the middle. CDR3 sequence (DNA): TGCAGTGTCCAGAGACAAGAGACCCAGTACTTC. Amino acid sequence: CSVQRQETQYF.

Comments on this clonotype: A clone one base away is much larger, so this may be a read error. The V and J genes are TRBV28 and TRBJ2-7; possibly TRBD2 for D (5 bases). Germline V CDR1 and CDR2: MDHEN, SYDVKM. This CDR3 region has 14 residues. Trimming left V 8 bases short and J 7 bases short, with 21 bases between. Here the CDR3 reads CASGGWTGNGEQYF. CDR3 nucleotide sequence: TGTGCCAGCGGTGGTTGGACGGGGAACGGGGAGCAGTACTTC.

This clonotype was detected ten times or more. The V gene is TRBV10-3, the J gene TRBJ1-6; 8 bases match TRBD1. Germline CDR1 ENHRY, CDR2 SYGVKD. The CDR3 extends over 14 amino acids. V lost 6 bases to trimming and J lost 10 bases; unmatched junction nucleotides: 8. CDR3 coding DNA: TGTGCCATCAGACCTGGACAGGGCGGATCACCCCTCCACTTT. Its protein product is CAIRPGQGGSPLHF.

This clonotype was observed at least ten times. A junction end diverges from the germline sequence, so it may reflect a read error. The DNA for the CDR3 is TGCAATGCTTTCTCCCAGCGGGGGGGTCTTTACAATGAGCAGTTCTTC. This sequence encodes CNAFSQRGGLYNEQFF. V and J are TRBV20-1 and TRBJ2-1, with 10 bases matching TRBD2. CDR3 length equals 16 residues. Germline V gives CDR1 DFQATT, CDR2 SNEGSKA (reference sequence).

The gene calls are TRBV12-3 or TRBV12-4 and TRBJ2-3; the D is unclear. This CDR3 is built from 15 residues. Trimming removed 7 bases from V and 4 bases from J, with 18 bases in between. The CDR3 DNA sequence: TGTGCCAGCATCCTGGACCCTTCATATTCAGATACGCAGTATTTT. Its protein is CASILDPSYSDTQYF.

This clonotype was recorded at least ten times. The chain employs TRBV2 and TRBJ1-5; D might be TRBD1 (6 bases). V shed 0 bases and J shed 0 bases, with 9 bases lying between them. Germline-derived CDR1 and CDR2 are SNHLY and FYNNEI. The length of the CDR3 is 16 residues. The CDR3 reads CASSEAPRGSNQPQHF. CDR3 bases: TGTGCCAGCAGTGAAGCCCCCAGGGGTAGCAATCAGCCCCAGCATTTT.

This clonotype was counted ten times or more. The V and J genes are TRBV19 and TRBJ2-3; D assignment may be TRBD1 or TRBD2 (5 bases each). The CDR3 spans 16 residues. V lost 3 bases to trimming and J lost 0 bases, with 13 bases between them. The germline gives CDR1 LNHDA, CDR2 SQIVND (reference sequence). The DNA of the CDR3 is TGTGCCAGTAGTATCCCCGGGACGGAAAGCACAGATACGCAGTATTTT. This codes for CASSIPGTESTDTQYF. Full variable domain (outside the CDR3, taken from reference TRBV19 and TRBJ2-3): DGGITQSPKYLFRKEGQNVTLSCEQNLNHDAMYWYRQDPGQGLRLIYYSQIVNDFQKGDIAEGYSVSREKKESFPLTVTSAQKNPTAFYLCASSIPGTESTDTQYFGPGTRLTVL.

This clonotype was counted ten times or more. The chain joins TRBV2 to TRBJ1-5, with TRBD1 matching 8 bases. Germline V gene lookup returns CDR1 SNHLY and CDR2 FYNNEI. The V gene end was trimmed by 6 bases and the J gene end by 5 bases; junction bases not matched to a gene: 9. The CDR3 is 15 residues long. CDR3 amino acids: CASRGAGGWYQPQHF. The CDR3 DNA is TGTGCCAGCAGGGGGGCAGGGGGCTGGTATCAGCCCCAGCATTTT.

Comments on this clonotype: This could be a read error, since a much larger clone is one nucleotide away. CDR3 in amino acids: CASSRGGVETQHF. DNA of the CDR3: TGTGCCAGCAGCCGAGGGGGCGTAGAGACCCAGCACTTC. This chain links TRBV7-2 with TRBJ2-5; 7 bases agree with TRBD1. The CDR3 spans 13 residues. Germline V gene sequence: CDR1 SGHTA, CDR2 FQGNSA.

The chain is built from TRBV5-6 and TRBJ2-1; 8 bases are a match to TRBD2. Trimming at V came to 0 bases and at J to 0 bases, leaving 2 bases not matched to a gene. This CDR3 has 16 residues. Germline CDR1 is SGHDT and CDR2 is YYEEEE. The CDR3 reads CASSLGGGSSYNEQFF. The CDR3 nucleotides are TGTGCCAGCAGCTTGGGCGGGGGGAGCTCCTACAATGAGCAGTTCTTC.

As concerns this clonotype: At one end the junction does not follow the germline gene, possibly because of a read error. The rearrangement uses TRBV10-2 and TRBJ2-7; D is unresolved. This CDR3 region has 13 residues. Germline V gene data show CDR1 as WSHSY and CDR2 as SAAADI. The DNA of the CDR3 is TGCGCCAGCAGTGAGAGCAGCTCCTGCGAGCAGTACTTC. This translates into CASSESSSCEQYF.

This clonotype is medium-sized in the sample. The rearrangement joins TRBV6-2 or TRBV6-3 to TRBJ2-3, with TRBD2 as a possible D gene (6 bases). Between the trimmed V and J ends, which lost 2 bases and 6 bases, there was a span of 15 bases. Germline V lookup: CDR1 MNHEY, CDR2 SVGEGT. CDR3 length equals 15 residues. CDR3 sequence: CASSYGAGSSDTQYF. For the CDR3, the DNA is TGTGCCAGCAGTTACGGGGCGGGATCGTCCGATACGCAGTATTTT.

CDR3: CASRLAGGQETQYF. The DNA for the CDR3 is TGTGCCAGCAGACTAGCGGGGGGCCAAGAGACCCAGTACTTC. V usage is TRBV6-1 and J usage is TRBJ2-5, with 12 positions matching TRBD2. This CDR3 has 14 residues. Germline CDR1 is MNHNS and CDR2 is SASEGT. Trimming cost V 6 bases and J 1 base; bases outside gene matches: 0.

Comment on this clonotype: This may be a read error, as it is one base from a much larger clone. The J gene is TRBJ1-6, the V gene TRBV27, with D possibly matching TRBD1 (5 bases). Germline V lookup: CDR1 MNHEY, CDR2 SMNVEV (reference sequence). The CDR3 is 16 amino acids. V dropped 5 bases and J dropped 9 bases, with 20 bases sitting between them. The CDR3: CASSLYATIGVSPLHF. The CDR3 region has the DNA TGTGCCAGCAGTCTCTACGCGACCATAGGGGTTTCACCCCTCCACTTT.

This clonotype was observed at least ten times. The rearrangement uses TRBV19 and TRBJ2-3; D possibly corresponds to TRBD2 (5 bases). The CDR3 contains 16 residues. Trimming took 6 bases from V and 0 from J, leaving 16 bases between them. Per germline, CDR1 LNHDA and CDR2 SQIVND (reference sequence). This chain's CDR3 is CASRATGLASTDTQYF. CDR3 coding DNA: TGTGCCAGTAGAGCGACGGGTCTAGCAAGCACAGATACGCAGTATTTT.

A note on this clonotype: A read error may be the cause here, since a much bigger clone is one base away. The J gene is TRBJ2-2, the V gene TRBV20-1; 12 bases fit TRBD2. CDR3 length: 16 amino acids. Germline V gene data show CDR1 as DFQATT and CDR2 as SNEGSKA (reference sequence). The CDR3 loop is CSARASSGGDTGEPFF. CDR3 coding DNA: TGCAGTGCTAGAGCGTCTAGCGGGGGGGACACCGGGGAGCCGTTTTTT.

This clonotype was picked up many times. V usage is TRBV25-1 and J usage is TRBJ1-2, with 9 nucleotides matching TRBD1. The length of the CDR3 is 15 residues. The V gene end was trimmed by 0 bases and the J gene end by 3 bases; junction bases not matched to a gene: 2. The germline gives CDR1 MGHDK, CDR2 SYGVNS. CDR3 amino acids: CASSEYGTGYYGYTF. The DNA of the CDR3 is TGTGCCAGCAGTGAATATGGGACAGGGTACTATGGCTACACCTTC.

This clonotype was picked up a small number of times. For the CDR3, the DNA is TGTGCCAATGGACAGAACACCGGGGAGCTGTTTTTT. It codes for CANGQNTGELFF. The chain links TRBV10-3 to TRBJ2-2; a possible D gene is TRBD1 (5 bases). The CDR3 sequence is 12 residues long. In germline, CDR1 is ENHRY, CDR2 SYGVKD. The V gene lost 10 bases and the J gene lost 1 base, with 7 bases spanning the gap.

This clonotype was picked up many times. The chain combines TRBV6-1 with TRBJ2-7, with D unclear. Trimming shortened V by 5 bases and J by 3 bases, and 14 bases separated the two germline ends. From germline, CDR1 is MNHNS and CDR2 SASEGT. This CDR3 has 14 residues. CDR3 DNA sequence: TGTGCCAGCAGTTATATGGACGGCTACTACGAGCAGTACTTC. It codes for CASSYMDGYYEQYF.